Described below is a single T cell receptor beta chain sequence and its context. Study processing details: Researchers report that nucleated cell counts were estimated from reference gene primer amplification. Assay: immunoSEQ multiplex PCR; the TCRdb copy retains only in-frame clones and omits some. The V and J calls and clone size were taken over from that table, and D and trimming were inferred from the DNA. The data hold around 160,000 clones, with 81% observed a single time. This specimen comes from a study of blood T cell repertoires in COVID-19. Turning to the study itself: Collection of acute and convalescent COVID-19 samples took place in the United States, Italy and Spain. From T cells, B-cell-depleted T cells, or PBMCs came the material, which was cDNA or gDNA.

The CDR3 is 12 residues long. V lost 6 bases, J lost 4 bases, and 9 bases lay in between. Germline V gene lookup returns CDR1 SNHLY and CDR2 FYNNEI. Sequencing was done on a sample of peripheral blood. The V gene is TRBV2, the J gene TRBJ1-1, with D perhaps matching TRBD1 (6 bases). This clonotype was obtained from a human donor with acute or convalescent COVID-19. The donor label of this sample is uncertain. CDR3 amino acids: CASRQGGTEAFF. Written as DNA, the CDR3 is TGTGCCAGCAGACAGGGTGGCACTGAAGCTTTCTTT. Filled out from reference TRBV2 and TRBJ1-1, the complete variable domain reads EPEVTQTPSHQVTQMGQEVILRCVPISNHLYFYWYRQILGQKVEFLVSFYNNEISEKSEIFDDQFSVERPDGSNFTLKIRSTKLEDSAMYFCASRQGGTEAFFGQGTRLTVV.